The 31 T cell receptor beta chains in this list originate from one sample, sequenced in a study of T-cell memory formation after mild COVID-19. From the 5' RACE reads, TCRdb called clonotypes with MiXCR, one entry per CDR3 protein. The repertoire holds 400,000 to 500,000 distinct CDR3 sequences, 20% seen once, with approximately 8.4% in the top ten. Sequenced sample: PBMCs or a T cell subset sorted from them (not recorded which). The source is an adult woman who had mild COVID-19 (a few samples of this study predate the infection). Cell type and time point are not known.

The chain joins TRBV4-1 to TRBJ1-1, with D unresolved. V dropped 0 bases and J dropped 3 bases, with 5 bases sitting between them. CDR3 length: 13 amino acids. Germline V gene data show CDR1 as MGHRA and CDR2 as YSYEKL. In nucleotides, the CDR3 is TGCGCCAGCAGCCAAGATCCTTACACTGAAGCTTTCTTT. It encodes CASSQDPYTEAFF.

The chain has TRBV2 and TRBJ2-1, with TRBD1 matching 11 bases. The CDR3 contains 17 residues. V lost 3 bases to trimming and J lost 7 bases; unmatched junction nucleotides: 11. CDR1 is SNHLY, CDR2 FYNNEI, per germline. CDR3 DNA sequence: TGTGCCAGCAGTGAGACCCTCGGACAGGGGGCGCGAAATGAGCAGTTCTTC. It is translated as CASSETLGQGARNEQFF.

The chain couples TRBV20-1 to TRBJ1-4; 10 bases are shared with TRBD1. The CDR3 runs to 13 residues. V lost 5 bases, J lost 7 bases, and 4 bases stayed unmatched. CDR1 and CDR2 (germline): DFQATT, SNEGSKA (reference sequence). The CDR3 reads CSAGTGAGEKLFF. In DNA, the CDR3 is TGCAGTGCTGGGACAGGGGCAGGTGAAAAACTGTTTTTT.

This rearrangement joins TRBV7-9 to TRBJ2-3, with 10 bases identical to TRBD1. Germline values: CDR1 SEHNR, CDR2 FQNEAQ (reference sequence). The CDR3 spans 17 residues. J was trimmed by 2 bases and V by 3 bases; bases with no gene match: 8. The CDR3 sequence is CASSLRTGTGATDTQYF. Written as DNA, the CDR3 is TGTGCCAGCAGCTTGCGCACCGGGACAGGGGCCACAGATACGCAGTATTTT.

The chain joins TRBV19 to TRBJ2-3, with a possible D match to TRBD1 (6 bases). The germline CDR1 and CDR2 sequences are LNHDA and SQIVND (reference sequence). Trimming removed 2 bases at V and 5 bases at J, with 14 bases between. The CDR3 contains 15 residues. DNA of the CDR3: TGTGCCAGTAGTATAAGGACAGTTAGGGTAGATACGCAGTATTTT. Translated: CASSIRTVRVDTQYF.

This rearrangement joins TRBV5-4 to TRBJ2-5, with 8 bases matching TRBD1. CDR1 is SGHNT and CDR2 is YYREEE in the germline V gene (reference sequence). The trim removed 2 bases at V and 4 bases at J, leaving 7 bases unmatched. The CDR3 covers 15 residues. The CDR3 region has the DNA TGTGCCAGCAGCTTTCGCCAGGGGGCCGGAGAGACCCAGTACTTC. The encoded protein is CASSFRQGAGETQYF.

This chain uses TRBV29-1 with TRBJ2-7, with 8 bases that match TRBD1. This CDR3 has 13 amino acids. Germline-derived CDR1 and CDR2 are SQVTM and ANQGSEA. V shed 8 bases and J 7 bases; nucleotides not matched to a gene: 13. CDR3 protein: CSFQLTGAREQYF. The CDR3 DNA follows: TGCAGCTTCCAACTGACAGGGGCTAGAGAGCAGTACTTC.

This clonotype was detected many times. The J gene is TRBJ2-7, the V gene TRBV4-1; D call uncertain. The CDR3 has 13 residues. The V end was cut by 1 base, the J end by 3 bases, with 7 bases between. Per germline, CDR1 MGHRA and CDR2 YSYEKL. In DNA form, the CDR3 reads TGCGCCAGCAGCCAAGCCGCCGACTACGAGCAGTACTTC. This sequence encodes CASSQAADYEQYF.

This clonotype was detected only a few times. The chain couples TRBV19 to TRBJ2-1; D may be TRBD1 or TRBD2 (7 bases each). V lost 7 bases and J lost 9, with 28 bases in between. Germline V gene sequence: CDR1 LNHDA, CDR2 SQIVND (reference sequence). The CDR3 runs to 17 residues. CDR3 residues: CASKGASGSRATAEQFF. Written as DNA, the CDR3 is TGTGCCAGTAAGGGGGCTAGCGGAAGCCGGGCCACAGCTGAGCAGTTCTTC.

The chain joins TRBV12-3 or TRBV12-4 to TRBJ2-3, with TRBD2 identical over 7 bases. Losses at the gene ends were 5 bases for V and 4 bases for J; bases not matched to a gene: 6. CDR3 length equals 14 residues. Here the CDR3 reads CASSPRTSSDTQYF. The CDR3 DNA sequence: TGTGCCAGCAGTCCAAGGACTAGTTCAGATACGCAGTATTTT.

V usage is TRBV10-3 and J usage is TRBJ2-5, with 7 bases matching TRBD2. CDR3 length: 13 amino acids. CDR1 is ENHRY and CDR2 is SYGVKD in the germline V gene. V gave up 5 bases and J gave up 3 bases; unmatched junction bases: 3. CDR3 nucleotide sequence: TGTGCCATCAGTCGACTAGCTGAAGAGACCCAGTACTTC. Its translation is CAISRLAEETQYF.

The table lists this clonotype with a few counts. This sequence joins TRBV11-2 and TRBJ2-5; weak D call: TRBD1 (6 bases). Between the trimmed V and J ends, which lost 5 bases and 2 bases, there was a span of 15 bases. The CDR3 consists of 15 residues. Germline V CDR1 and CDR2: SGHAT, FQNNGV. In nucleotides, the CDR3 is TGTGCCAGCAGCCGTAGGCCAGGGGCGCAAGAGACCCAGTACTTC. Its translation is CASSRRPGAQETQYF.

The rearrangement links TRBV4-1 to TRBJ2-6; D possibly corresponds to TRBD2 (6 bases). In germline, CDR1 is MGHRA, CDR2 YSYEKL. The CDR3 runs to 16 residues. Trimming took 6 bases from V and 2 from J, leaving 14 bases between them. CDR3 DNA sequence: TGCGCCAGCAGGGGCATTGCGGGGACTGGGGCCAACGTCCTGACTTTC. Its protein product is CASRGIAGTGANVLTF.

This rearrangement joins TRBV27 to TRBJ2-4; no reliable D call. CDR1 MNHEY and CDR2 SMNVEV come from the germline V gene (reference sequence). V lost 3 bases, J lost 7 bases, and 10 bases lay in between. The CDR3 is 13 amino acids. CDR3 amino acids: CASSLLNKNIQYF. CDR3 in DNA: TGTGCCAGCAGTTTGCTAAACAAGAACATTCAGTACTTC.

The sample holds a few counts of this clonotype. The V gene is TRBV18, the J gene TRBJ2-7; D perhaps matches TRBD2 (6 bases). Trimming took 4 bases from V and 0 from J, leaving 16 bases between them. CDR3 length: 16 residues. Germline CDR1 and CDR2: KGHSH and LQKENI. CDR3 protein: CASSLMGGDFSYEQYF. The CDR3 DNA is TGTGCCAGCTCACTCATGGGAGGTGACTTCTCCTACGAGCAGTACTTC. The variable domain in full, with the rest retrieved from reference TRBV18 and TRBJ2-7, is NAGVMQNPRHLVRRRGQEARLRCSPMKGHSHVYWYRQLPEEGLKFMVYLQKENIIDESGMPKERFSAEFPKEGPSILRIQQVVRGDSAAYFCASSLMGGDFSYEQYFGPGTRLTVT.

The chain has TRBV18 and TRBJ2-1; D perhaps matches TRBD1 (6 bases). Trimming left V 1 base short and J 9 bases short, with 16 bases between. This CDR3 spans 15 amino acids. Germline assignment: CDR1 KGHSH and CDR2 LQKENI. The DNA for the CDR3 is TGTGCCAGCTCACCACGACAGGCTTCGGCTATTGAGCAGTTCTTC. Amino acids: CASSPRQASAIEQFF.

V usage is TRBV7-2 and J usage is TRBJ2-7, with TRBD2 matching 11 bases. This CDR3 comprises 15 residues. Germline V CDR1 and CDR2: SGHTA, FQGNSA. Trimming at V came to 5 bases and at J to 7 bases, leaving 10 bases not matched to a gene. The CDR3, as DNA: TGTGCCAGCAGCCGCGGACTAGCGGGCTCGAAAGAGCAGTACTTC. It translates to CASSRGLAGSKEQYF. Supplemented by reference TRBV7-2 and TRBJ2-7, the full variable domain reads GAGVSQSPSNKVTEKGKDVELRCDPISGHTALYWYRQSLGQGLEFLIYFQGNSAPDKSGLPSDRFSAERTGGSVSTLTIQRTQQEDSAVYLCASSRGLAGSKEQYFGPGTRLTVT.

The sample holds a few counts of this clonotype. V usage is TRBV5-1 and J usage is TRBJ2-2; 8 bases agree with TRBD1. The length of the CDR3 is 14 residues. CDR1 and CDR2 (germline): SGHRS, YFSETQ. V lost 5 bases and J lost 7; bases outside the gene matches: 7. CDR3 loop: CASRPGTGHGELFF. The CDR3 DNA reads as TGCGCCAGCAGACCCGGGACAGGTCACGGGGAGCTGTTTTTT.

This clonotype was seen more than once but under ten times. The chain recombines TRBV7-2 with TRBJ1-1, with D perhaps matching TRBD1 (6 bases). The CDR3 runs 13 residues. The germline CDR1 and CDR2 sequences are SGHTA and FQGNSA. The germline V and J ends were trimmed by 4 bases and 1 base, with 7 bases remaining between them. The CDR3 DNA is TGTGCCAGCAGCTGGGACACGAACACTGAAGCTTTCTTT. Translation gives CASSWDTNTEAFF.

J is TRBJ2-1 and V is TRBV14, with 11 bases identical to TRBD2. Germline loops: CDR1 SGHDN, CDR2 FVKESK. The CDR3 covers 16 residues. V was clipped by 0 bases and J by 9 bases; unmatched bases: 7. CDR3 nucleotide sequence: TGTGCCAGCAGCCAAGAAGGGCTAGCGGGGGGAGCTGAGCAGTTCTTC. Its protein is CASSQEGLAGGAEQFF.

This clonotype has ten or more counts. The chain is built from TRBV9 and TRBJ2-1; possibly TRBD2 for D (6 bases). The CDR3 spans 14 residues. The germline CDR1 and CDR2 sequences are SGDLS and YYNGEE. Trimming cost V 1 base and J 4 bases, with 9 bases left between them. The DNA for the CDR3 is TGTGCCAGCAGCGTACACGGGGGTTACAATGAGCAGTTCTTC. Protein product: CASSVHGGYNEQFF.

The rearrangement joins TRBV2 to TRBJ1-2, with 7 bases matching TRBD1. Losses at the gene ends were 4 bases for V and 8 bases for J; bases not matched to a gene: 19. CDR1 SNHLY and CDR2 FYNNEI come from the germline V gene. This CDR3 region has 17 residues. Here the CDR3 DNA reads TGTGCCAGCAGTGTACGGAGAGGGGGCGCGGGGCTACAAGGCTACACCTTC. It yields the protein CASSVRRGGAGLQGYTF.

The V gene is TRBV7-6, the J gene TRBJ2-1; the D gene is possibly TRBD2 (6 bases). Germline CDR1 and CDR2: SGHVS and FNYEAQ. Trimming removed 5 bases from V and 6 bases from J, with 17 bases in between. CDR3 length: 15 amino acids. The CDR3 here is CASSPFDSGGNEQFF. The CDR3 DNA is TGTGCCAGCAGCCCGTTTGATAGCGGTGGCAATGAGCAGTTCTTC.

This clonotype was seen a handful of times. The CDR3: CASSPQGTNFDTF. The CDR3, as DNA: TGTGCCAGCTCACCGCAGGGAACGAACTTCGACACCTTC. The chain carries TRBV18 and TRBJ1-2; possibly TRBD1 for D (5 bases). Germline CDR1 is KGHSH and CDR2 is LQKENI. CDR3 length equals 13 residues. Trimming took off 3 bases at V and 12 bases at J, with 17 bases between the two ends.

This clonotype was counted between two and nine times. DNA of the CDR3: TGTGCCAGCAGTCCCCATTCGTCCTACGAGCAGTACTTC. Translating gives CASSPHSSYEQYF. The chain joins TRBV6-5 to TRBJ2-7; D remains ambiguous. Germline V gene data show CDR1 as MNHEY and CDR2 as SVGAGI. Trimming shortened V by 5 bases and J by 1 base, and 9 bases separated the two germline ends. This CDR3 spans 13 amino acids.

The chain uses TRBV3-1 and TRBJ2-3; unclear D gene. The V and J ends lost 0 bases and 4 bases respectively, with 11 bases between them. Germline V CDR1 and CDR2: LGHDT, YNNKEL (reference sequence). CDR3 length equals 15 residues. In DNA form, the CDR3 reads TGTGCCAGCAGCCAAGATATGTCTAGATCAGATACGCAGTATTTT. It codes for CASSQDMSRSDTQYF.

In its sample, this clonotype was seen a few times. J is TRBJ1-3 and V is TRBV3-1, with D hard to call. Per the germline V gene, CDR1 is LGHDT and CDR2 is YNNKEL (reference sequence). V was trimmed by 4 bases and J by 4 bases, leaving 14 bases between them. This CDR3 comprises 15 residues. DNA for the CDR3: TGTGCCAGCAGCCCCCGGTCGAGTTCCGGAAACACCATATATTTT. Translating it yields CASSPRSSSGNTIYF. Using reference TRBV3-1 and TRBJ1-3 for the parts outside the CDR3, the full variable domain is DTAVSQTPKYLVTQMGNDKSIKCEQNLGHDTMYWYKQDSKKFLKIMFSYNNKELIINETVPNRFSPKSPDKAHLNLHINSLELGDSAVYFCASSPRSSSGNTIYFGEGSWLTVV.

V is TRBV20-1 and J is TRBJ1-5; D not certain. The germline V gene has CDR1 DFQATT and CDR2 SNEGSKA (reference sequence). Trimming removed 3 bases from V and 0 bases from J, with 9 bases in between. CDR3 length equals 14 residues. The CDR3 DNA follows: TGCAGTGCTAGGCCTCTCAATAGCAATCAGCCCCAGCATTTT. Its translation is CSARPLNSNQPQHF.

This chain uses TRBV4-1 with TRBJ2-1; TRBD2 matches at 11 bases. CDR3 size: 17 residues. The trim removed 0 bases at V and 8 bases at J, leaving 9 bases unmatched. CDR1 is MGHRA and CDR2 is YSYEKL in the germline V gene. Written as DNA, the CDR3 is TGCGCCAGCAGCCAAGAGGTCCTCCTAGCGGGGGGCTATGAGCAGTTCTTC. Protein: CASSQEVLLAGGYEQFF.

In this sample, this clonotype turned up a few times. The chain carries TRBV7-7 and TRBJ2-2; 8 nucleotides align to TRBD2. The CDR3 has 16 amino acids. V lost 2 bases and J lost 4; bases outside the gene matches: 6. Per the germline V gene, CDR1 is SSHAT and CDR2 is FNYEAQ (reference sequence). CDR3 sequence: CASSLSELAATGELFF. The CDR3 DNA sequence: TGTGCCAGCAGCTTATCGGAACTAGCGGCCACCGGGGAGCTGTTTTTT. Full variable domain (missing parts from reference TRBV7-7 and TRBJ2-2): GAGVSQSPRYKVTKRGQDVTLRCDPISSHATLYWYQQALGQGPEFLTYFNYEAQPDKSGLPSDRFSAERPEGSISTLTIQRTEQRDSAMYRCASSLSELAATGELFFGEGSRLTVL.

The chain employs TRBV6-5 and TRBJ1-3, with no clear D. The CDR3 is 13 residues long. The V gene lost 5 bases and the J gene lost 9 bases, with 14 bases spanning the gap. Germline CDR1 and CDR2: MNHEY and SVGAGI. The CDR3 nucleotides are TGTGCCAGCAGTCCTACTCAGAGCCTCACCATATATTTT. This gives the protein CASSPTQSLTIYF.